The 21 T cell receptor beta chains below all came from one sample that was sequenced in a study of blood T cells in healthy people across ages (dated by TCRdb to between 2014 and 2017). Library prep was done by 5' RACE. Data came from an Illumina HiSeq 2500. The second PCR ran for roughly 6 to 11 cycles and used a J-beta primer mix along with a sample-barcoded 5' primer. Through fastp at Q25 and MiXCR, TCRdb rebuilt clones from the public reads, retaining in-frame beta chains. Rows matching on CDR3 protein sequence are summarized as one entry with the most common DNA and genes. This sample gives fewer than 1.5 million distinct CDR3 sequences in total; 40% to 50% of them show up just once. Around 8% of the sample comes from the top ten. What was sequenced was blood. All receptors derive from a young woman in good health.

The rearrangement links TRBV5-1 to TRBJ2-3, with TRBD1 as a possible D gene (5 bases). The ends were cut back, 0 bases at V and 5 bases at J, with 13 bases in the middle. The CDR3 covers 15 residues. Per the germline V gene, CDR1 is SGHRS and CDR2 is YFSETQ. The CDR3 sequence is CASSLDSSTVDTQYF. DNA for the CDR3: TGCGCCAGCAGCTTGGATAGTTCGACAGTAGATACGCAGTATTTT.

This clonotype was counted a few times. The V call is TRBV29-1, the J call TRBJ2-7, with D possibly matching TRBD2 (6 bases). V dropped 4 bases and J dropped 7 bases, with 11 bases sitting between them. Germline loops: CDR1 SQVTM, CDR2 ANQGSEA. The CDR3 consists of 11 residues. The chain's CDR3 is CSVVKGGEQYF. The CDR3, as DNA: TGCAGCGTTGTCAAGGGAGGAGAGCAGTACTTC.

This rearrangement joins TRBV12-3 or TRBV12-4 to TRBJ2-2, with D unresolved. The CDR3 totals 13 residues. Trimming removed 7 bases from V and 7 bases from J, with 13 bases in between. The CDR3 nucleotides read TGTGCCAGCACGCTAACAAACCTCGGGGAGCTGTTTTTT. It specifies CASTLTNLGELFF.

The V call is TRBV20-1, the J call TRBJ1-1; 7 bases are a match to TRBD1. After removal of 6 bases from V and 8 bases from J, the junction contained 3 bases not matched to a gene. Germline V CDR1 and CDR2: DFQATT, SNEGSKA (reference sequence). The CDR3 contains 10 residues. CDR3 residues: CSAGQEEAFF. The CDR3 DNA follows: TGCAGTGCAGGACAGGAGGAAGCTTTCTTT.

This chain joins TRBV27 and TRBJ2-5; 10 bases line up with TRBD2. CDR1 is MNHEY and CDR2 is SMNVEV in the germline V gene (reference sequence). The CDR3 is 16 amino acids. With V trimmed by 6 bases and J by 11 bases, 18 bases remained unmatched. CDR3 sequence reads: CASSIIAGGGWDEQYF. CDR3 DNA: TGTGCCAGCAGCATAATAGCGGGAGGAGGATGGGATGAGCAGTACTTC.

In its sample, this clonotype was seen a few times. The chain carries TRBV6-4 and TRBJ1-2; 7 nucleotides line up with TRBD1. CDR1 is MRHNA, CDR2 SNTAGT, per germline. CDR3 length equals 15 residues. After removal of 8 bases from V and 2 bases from J, the junction contained 11 bases not matched to a gene. CDR3 DNA sequence: TGTGCCAGCGCTCAGGGGGAGAAAACGAACTATGGCTACACCTTC. Protein sequence: CASAQGEKTNYGYTF.

This clonotype was seen more than once but under ten times. The chain employs TRBV7-9 and TRBJ2-3; 13 nucleotides match TRBD2. The ends lost 5 bases at V and 0 bases at J; junction bases unmatched: 11. Germline V gene lookup returns CDR1 SEHNR and CDR2 FQNEAQ (reference sequence). The CDR3 is 19 residues long. This CDR3 reads CASSRTSGRPERSTDTQYF. CDR3 DNA: TGTGCCAGCAGCCGGACTAGCGGGAGACCCGAGAGAAGCACAGATACGCAGTATTTT.

This clonotype was seen only a few times. The rearrangement links TRBV24-1 to TRBJ1-4; D remains unclear. Trimming stripped 6 bases from V and 6 bases from J, with 10 bases between. This CDR3 is built from 13 residues. From germline, CDR1 is KGHDR and CDR2 SFDVKD. CDR3 residues: CATSSGSDEKLFF. The CDR3 DNA sequence: TGTGCCACCAGTAGCGGGTCGGATGAAAAACTGTTTTTT.

The genes are TRBV6-5 and TRBJ2-7; 12 bases agree with TRBD1. The CDR3 runs to 14 residues. The germline gives CDR1 MNHEY, CDR2 SVGAGI. The V segment lost 1 base and the J segment 6 bases; nucleotides outside the gene matches: 1. CDR3 bases: TGTGCCAGCAGTTACTTGGGACAGGGGGCCGAGCAGTACTTC. Its translation is CASSYLGQGAEQYF.

This clonotype has a handful of counts. The genes are TRBV12-3 or TRBV12-4 and TRBJ2-4; D call uncertain. The J call may be mistaken, given a closer DNA end match to TRBJ2-7. The CDR3 covers 14 residues. CDR3 region: CASSSAGFWDEQYF. The CDR3, as DNA: TGTGCCAGCAGTTCCGCCGGTTTTTGGGACGAGCAGTACTTC.

V is TRBV10-3 and J is TRBJ1-2, with D hard to call. The CDR3 has 13 residues. With 11 bases removed from V and 4 bases from J, the gap between germline ends came to 17 bases. Germline-derived CDR1 and CDR2 are ENHRY and SYGVKD. CDR3 region: CASAPTLTYGYTF. CDR3 bases: TGTGCCTCCGCCCCAACATTGACCTATGGCTACACCTTC.

The V gene is TRBV12-3 or TRBV12-4, the J gene TRBJ2-7; either TRBD1 or TRBD2 may fit D (5 bases each). V was trimmed by 3 bases and J by 7 bases, leaving 22 bases between them. The CDR3 covers 16 residues. The CDR3 DNA reads TGTGCCAGCAGTTTTCCGCCAACCGGGGCCCCCAATGAGCAGTACTTC. This sequence encodes CASSFPPTGAPNEQYF.

This clonotype has a handful of counts. This chain connects TRBV13 to TRBJ1-2, with unresolved D. Trimming shortened V by 0 bases and J by 4 bases, and 6 bases separated the two germline ends. The CDR3 is 13 residues long. Germline V gene data show CDR1 as PRHDT and CDR2 as FYEKMQ (reference sequence). The CDR3 DNA is TGTGCCAGCAGCTTAGGCCCTCTCTATGGCTACACCTTC. Translation gives CASSLGPLYGYTF.

The V gene is TRBV11-2, the J gene TRBJ1-5; D is uncertain. The V gene lost 5 bases and the J gene lost 6 bases, with 11 bases spanning the gap. The CDR3 has 13 residues. Germline V gene data show CDR1 as SGHAT and CDR2 as FQNNGV. CDR3 DNA: TGTGCCAGCAGCCCCGAAGTGGCTCAGCCCCAGCATTTT. Translating gives CASSPEVAQPQHF.

The chain links TRBV2 to TRBJ2-2; D might be TRBD1 (5 bases). V lost 0 bases and J lost 4, with 21 bases in between. Germline V lookup: CDR1 SNHLY, CDR2 FYNNEI. The CDR3 length is 19 residues. DNA of the CDR3: TGTGCCAGCAGTGAAGCCAGGGCGTTTGTGGGCAGCTCCACCGGGGAGCTGTTTTTT. It codes for CASSEARAFVGSSTGELFF.

The J gene is TRBJ2-5, the V gene TRBV9; 7 bases are shared with TRBD1. V was clipped by 1 base and J by 11 bases; unmatched bases: 14. The CDR3 sequence is 15 residues long. Germline V gives CDR1 SGDLS, CDR2 YYNGEE. CDR3 residues: CASSVSGQTYNEQYF. The CDR3 bases are TGTGCCAGCAGCGTATCGGGACAGACCTACAATGAGCAGTACTTC.

This clonotype was picked up a small number of times. This chain links TRBV20-1 with TRBJ2-1; D may be TRBD1 or TRBD2 (5 bases each). The V end was cut by 4 bases, the J end by 3 bases, with 10 bases between. Germline loops: CDR1 DFQATT, CDR2 SNEGSKA (reference sequence). The CDR3 covers 13 residues. CDR3 in DNA: TGCAGTGCTATGGGACGGAGCTACAATGAGCAGTTCTTC. Protein sequence: CSAMGRSYNEQFF.

This chain joins TRBV20-1 and TRBJ2-3, with 16 bases identical to TRBD2. The germline V gene has CDR1 DFQATT and CDR2 SNEGSKA (reference sequence). The CDR3 length is 20 residues. Trimming cost V 1 base and J 1 base; bases outside gene matches: 11. The chain's CDR3 is CSARVPPGLAGGDGTDTQYF. The CDR3 DNA reads TGCAGTGCTAGAGTCCCTCCGGGACTAGCGGGAGGGGATGGCACAGATACGCAGTATTTT.

This chain links TRBV25-1 with TRBJ1-2; 8 positions agree with TRBD1. V shed 2 bases, J shed 6 bases, and the junction held 5 bases outside the gene matches. This CDR3 has 14 residues. Germline V gene lookup returns CDR1 MGHDK and CDR2 SYGVNS. The CDR3 nucleotides are TGTGCCAGCAGTGAACGGACAGGGAGGAATGGCTACACCTTC. This sequence encodes CASSERTGRNGYTF.

This clonotype was seen only a few times. The rearrangement uses TRBV20-1 and TRBJ1-2; no reliable D call. From germline, CDR1 is DFQATT and CDR2 SNEGSKA (reference sequence). Between the trimmed V and J ends, which lost 0 bases and 8 bases, there was a span of 13 bases. This CDR3 is 13 amino acids long. Written as DNA, the CDR3 is TGCAGTGCTAGAGACCCCCGAGGAGGGGGCTACACCTTC. Protein sequence: CSARDPRGGGYTF.

As concerns this clonotype: Compared with germline, one end of the junction differs, possibly owing to a read error. CDR3 bases: TGCGCCAGCAGCTTGGGACAGCCCAACTCCTATAATTCGCCCCTCCACTTT. It translates to CASSLGQPNSYNSPLHF. The chain combines TRBV5-1 with TRBJ1-6, with a weak D call TRBD1 (5 bases). CDR1 and CDR2 from the germline V gene are SGHRS and YFSETQ. The CDR3 has 17 residues.